The 9 T cell receptor beta chains in this list originate from one sample, sequenced in a study of T cell repertoires in cytomegalovirus infection. Each CDR3 protein is one row after TCRdb ran MiXCR on the reads. The table has roughly 150,000 distinct CDR3 sequences, about 25% seen once. Material for sequencing was PBMCs. These receptors came from a human donor in good health (CMV status not recorded). Some clones in this sample may be carry-over from other donors' samples.

This clonotype was seen a handful of times. The chain has TRBV6-1 and TRBJ2-7; weak D call: TRBD1 (6 bases). The V end lost 10 bases, the J end lost 6 bases, and 19 bases lay between the germline ends. This CDR3 has 13 residues. CDR1 and CDR2 from the germline V gene are MNHNS and SASEGT. CDR3 sequence: CAISPYREGEQYF. As DNA, the CDR3 is TGTGCCATCAGCCCCTACAGGGAAGGCGAGCAGTACTTC.

This clonotype appeared a few times. The chain recombines TRBV7-3 with TRBJ2-5; no definite D call. This CDR3 has 11 amino acids. CDR1 and CDR2 (germline): SGHTA, FQGTGA. With 4 bases removed from V and 6 bases from J, the gap between germline ends came to 6 bases. In DNA form, the CDR3 reads TGTGCCAGCAGCTCCGGCCAGACCCAGTACTTC. This sequence encodes CASSSGQTQYF.

This clonotype was detected only a few times. The genes are TRBV20-1 and TRBJ2-1; tentatively, D is TRBD2 (6 bases). Germline CDR1 is DFQATT and CDR2 is SNEGSKA (reference sequence). The V end was cut by 4 bases, the J end by 0 bases, with 13 bases between. CDR3 size: 15 residues. CDR3 residues: CSATDRGSSYNEQFF. CDR3 nucleotides: TGCAGTGCTACAGACCGGGGGAGCTCCTACAATGAGCAGTTCTTC.

CDR3 DNA sequence: TGTGCCAGTATCGCTCGACAGGTGAACACTGAAGCTTTCTTT. The encoded protein is CASIARQVNTEAFF. V usage is TRBV19 and J usage is TRBJ1-1, with a weak D call TRBD1 (6 bases). The CDR3 is 14 amino acids. Germline V gene lookup returns CDR1 LNHDA and CDR2 SQIVND (reference sequence). V dropped 7 bases and J dropped 0 bases, with 12 bases sitting between them.

This clonotype was detected ten times or more. This chain joins TRBV7-6 and TRBJ2-3, with 14 positions matching TRBD2. The CDR3 is 20 amino acids. The trim removed 2 bases at V and 2 bases at J, leaving 12 bases unmatched. The germline V gene encodes CDR1 SGHVS and CDR2 FNYEAQ. CDR3 nucleotide sequence: TGTGCCAGCAGCTTACACGCCGGGACTAGCGGGAGTTACAACACAGATACGCAGTATTTT. It yields the protein CASSLHAGTSGSYNTDTQYF.

The V call is TRBV7-2, the J call TRBJ2-6, with TRBD2 identical over 7 bases. This CDR3 has 17 amino acids. Germline values: CDR1 SGHTA, CDR2 FQGNSA. V gave up 5 bases and J gave up 4 bases; unmatched junction bases: 11. The CDR3 reads CASSPLFGGGGANVLTF. CDR3 DNA: TGTGCCAGCAGCCCTTTGTTTGGGGGAGGGGGGGCCAACGTCCTGACTTTC.

There are a few counts of this clonotype. This CDR3 reads CASSLRAGISGNTIYF. The CDR3 coding sequence is TGCGCCAGCAGCTTGAGGGCCGGTATTTCTGGAAACACCATATATTTT. V and J are TRBV5-1 and TRBJ1-3; D not resolved. CDR3 length: 16 residues. The ends were cut back, 1 base at V and 1 base at J, with 12 bases in the middle. The germline V gene has CDR1 SGHRS and CDR2 YFSETQ.

CDR3 amino acids: CASSPEQHEQFF. DNA for the CDR3: TGTGCCAGCTCACCAGAGCAGCATGAGCAGTTCTTC. The rearrangement joins TRBV18 to TRBJ2-1; D unresolved. The CDR3 loop spans 12 amino acids. CDR1 KGHSH and CDR2 LQKENI come from the germline V gene. The V end was cut by 2 bases, the J end by 8 bases, with 7 bases between.

V gene TRBV29-1 combines with J gene TRBJ1-1; maybe TRBD1 (5 bases). Trimming cost V 6 bases and J 6 bases, with 8 bases left between them. The CDR3 has 10 amino acids. Germline V gene data show CDR1 as SQVTM and CDR2 as ANQGSEA. CDR3 nucleotide sequence: TGCAGCGTACGGGGGGCTGAAGCTTTCTTT. This codes for CSVRGAEAFF.